What follows is one T cell receptor (beta chain) and its context. The sample belongs to a study of beta chain features in type 1 diabetes. What was sequenced were expressed TCRB transcripts, since all of the isolated RNA had been reverse transcribed. The table came from immunoSEQ multiplex PCR; TCRdb's copy has only in-frame clones and leaves some out. The table includes under 500,000 clones, 25% to 35% detected once. In germline, CDR1 is MNHEY, CDR2 SMNVEV (reference sequence). The V end was cut by 4 bases, the J end by 1 base, with 7 bases between. CDR3 length: 13 residues. This chain joins TRBV27 and TRBJ1-1; D remains unclear. The TCR originated in a man between 18 and 35 years old in good health. The sample comprised naive CD4+ T cells from blood. In nucleotides, the CDR3 is TGTGCCAGCAGTTCTGACACGAACACTGAAGCTTTCTTT. Translated, it gives CASSSDTNTEAFF.